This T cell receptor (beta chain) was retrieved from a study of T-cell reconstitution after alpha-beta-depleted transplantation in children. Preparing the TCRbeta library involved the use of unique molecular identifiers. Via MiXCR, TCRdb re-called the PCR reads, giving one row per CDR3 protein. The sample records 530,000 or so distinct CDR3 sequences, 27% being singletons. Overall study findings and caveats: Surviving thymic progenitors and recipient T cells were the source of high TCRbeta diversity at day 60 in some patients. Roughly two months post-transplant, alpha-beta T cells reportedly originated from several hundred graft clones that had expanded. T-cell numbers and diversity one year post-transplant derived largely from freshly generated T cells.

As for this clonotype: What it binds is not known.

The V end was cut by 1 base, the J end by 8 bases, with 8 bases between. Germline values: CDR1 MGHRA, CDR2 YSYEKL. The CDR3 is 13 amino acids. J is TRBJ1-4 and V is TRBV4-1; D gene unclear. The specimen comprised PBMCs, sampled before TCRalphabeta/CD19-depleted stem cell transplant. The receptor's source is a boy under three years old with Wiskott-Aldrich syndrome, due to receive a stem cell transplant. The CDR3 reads CASSQASGEKLFF. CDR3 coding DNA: TGCGCCAGCAGCCAAGCGAGTGGAGAAAAACTGTTTTTT.